These 30 T cell receptor beta chains were all obtained from the same sample, sequenced in a study of neoadjuvant anti-PD-1 for oral cavity cancer. Regarding time point: after neoadjuvant nivolumab, at surgical resection. Some clones are missing from TCRdb's copy, which holds only in-frame ones; the method was immunoSEQ multiplex PCR. Of about 68,000 clones in the sample, roughly 85% were seen once. The source was PBMCs, collected after nivolumab (anti-PD-1) treatment. The receptor set was obtained from a person between 35 and 79 years old with oral cavity squamous cell carcinoma.

The chain recombines TRBV6-6 with TRBJ2-7, with TRBD2 matching over 7 bases. V was pared by 2 bases and J by 6 bases, with 10 bases of the junction left unmatched. This CDR3 region has 15 residues. CDR1 MNHNY and CDR2 SVGAGI come from the germline V gene (reference sequence). The CDR3 sequence is CASSYMGGSSGEQYF. CDR3 DNA: TGTGCCAGCAGTTACATGGGCGGGAGCTCAGGCGAGCAGTACTTC.

The J gene is TRBJ1-2, the V gene TRBV11-2; D ambiguous. CDR3 length equals 15 residues. V dropped 4 bases and J dropped 2 bases, with 14 bases sitting between them. Germline CDR1 SGHAT, CDR2 FQNNGV. CDR3 loop: CASSSQLVGNYGYTF. The CDR3 bases are TGTGCCAGCAGCTCTCAGCTTGTCGGAAACTATGGCTACACCTTC. Supplemented by reference TRBV11-2 and TRBJ1-2, the full variable domain reads EAGVAQSPRYKIIEKRQSVAFWCNPISGHATLYWYQQILGQGPKLLIQFQNNGVVDDSQLPKDRFSAERLKGVDSTLKIQPAKLEDSAVYLCASSSQLVGNYGYTFGSGTRLTVV.

The chain carries TRBV28 and TRBJ1-5; 7 bases are shared with TRBD1. Germline V lookup: CDR1 MDHEN, CDR2 SYDVKM. V lost 5 bases and J lost 3; bases outside the gene matches: 4. CDR3 length: 14 residues. This chain's CDR3 is CASSMGQTNQPQHF. The CDR3 DNA follows: TGTGCCAGCAGTATGGGACAGACCAATCAGCCCCAGCATTTT.

The V and J genes are TRBV6-5 and TRBJ1-2; D remains ambiguous. Trimming cost V 5 bases and J 0 bases, with 7 bases left between them. Per germline, CDR1 MNHEY and CDR2 SVGAGI. This CDR3 comprises 13 residues. The CDR3 protein is CASSTAANYGYTF. In DNA, the CDR3 is TGTGCCAGCAGTACGGCAGCTAACTATGGCTACACCTTC.

This clone has only one observation. The CDR3, as DNA: TGTGCCAGCAGCGTAGGTGCGGGAGAGCAGGAAACAGATACGCAGTATTTT. Its protein is CASSVGAGEQETDTQYF. This chain links TRBV9 with TRBJ2-3, with 7 positions matching TRBD2. The CDR3 totals 17 residues. CDR1 is SGDLS, CDR2 YYNGEE, per germline. After removal of 0 bases from V and 3 bases from J, the junction contained 10 bases not matched to a gene.

This clone has just one count. The gene calls are TRBV2 and TRBJ1-4; D uncertain. Trimming cost V 6 bases and J 4 bases, with 9 bases left between them. CDR3 length: 13 residues. The germline V gene encodes CDR1 SNHLY and CDR2 FYNNEI. DNA for the CDR3: TGTGCCAGCAGCCAGAAGTTTAATGAAAAACTGTTTTTT. Encoded protein: CASSQKFNEKLFF.

V gene TRBV10-1 combines with J gene TRBJ2-3; 10 bases line up with TRBD2. Germline CDR1 WNHNN, CDR2 SYGVQD (reference sequence). There are 16 residues in the CDR3. The V and J ends lost 0 bases and 1 base, in that order; junction bases with no gene match: 1. The CDR3 here is CASSESGTSGTDTQYF. The CDR3 DNA follows: TGCGCCAGCAGTGAGTCCGGGACTAGCGGCACAGATACGCAGTATTTT.

This clone came up once. V and J are TRBV4-1 and TRBJ1-1; D remains ambiguous. V was clipped by 1 base and J by 0 bases, with 9 bases between them. CDR3 length: 15 residues. Germline CDR1 MGHRA, CDR2 YSYEKL. The DNA of the CDR3 is TGCGCCAGCAGCCAAGCCGCGGACCTGAACACTGAAGCTTTCTTT. Encoded protein: CASSQAADLNTEAFF.

The chain carries TRBV19 and TRBJ2-2, with D maybe TRBD2 (5 bases). The CDR3 has 14 amino acids. Germline V gene lookup returns CDR1 LNHDA and CDR2 SQIVND (reference sequence). The V and J ends lost 4 bases and 5 bases respectively, with 11 bases between them. CDR3 sequence reads: CASSNPGLTGELFF. The CDR3 nucleotides are TGTGCCAGTAGTAACCCGGGGTTAACCGGGGAGCTGTTTTTT.

This chain links TRBV27 with TRBJ2-7; 16 bases align to TRBD2. Trimming at V came to 2 bases and at J to 12 bases, leaving 19 bases not matched to a gene. The CDR3 covers 19 residues. CDR1 is MNHEY and CDR2 is SMNVEV in the germline V gene (reference sequence). CDR3 coding DNA: TGTGCCAGCAGTTTACAGCATCCGGGGACTAGCGGGAGGGCCGTGAGCTTGTACTTC. It encodes CASSLQHPGTSGRAVSLYF.

The gene calls are TRBV29-1 and TRBJ1-2, with TRBD1 matching 10 bases. The CDR3 covers 12 residues. The germline V gene has CDR1 SQVTM and CDR2 ANQGSEA. Trimming removed 4 bases from V and 6 bases from J; junction bases left unmatched: 2. The CDR3 coding sequence is TGCAGCGTTGGGGACAGGGGAAATGGCTACACCTTC. This encodes CSVGDRGNGYTF.

For the CDR3, the DNA is TGTGCGTGTCGGGATACCGGGGAGCTGTTTTTT. Amino acid sequence: CACRDTGELFF. The chain uses TRBV10-3 and TRBJ2-2, with D perhaps matching TRBD2 (5 bases). Germline assignment: CDR1 ENHRY and CDR2 SYGVKD. The CDR3 consists of 11 residues.

The rearrangement joins TRBV14 to TRBJ2-1; 12 bases fit TRBD1. Trimming cost V 4 bases and J 9 bases; bases outside gene matches: 10. From germline, CDR1 is SGHDN and CDR2 FVKESK. This CDR3 region has 16 residues. The CDR3 nucleotides are TGTGCCAGCAGCCCCCTCCCGGGACAGGGGGCAGTTGAGCAGTTCTTC. Translated, it gives CASSPLPGQGAVEQFF. Full variable domain (outside the CDR3, taken from reference TRBV14 and TRBJ2-1): EAGVTQFPSHSVIEKGQTVTLRCDPISGHDNLYWYRRVMGKEIKFLLHFVKESKQDESGMPNNRFLAERTGGTYSTLKVQPAELEDSGVYFCASSPLPGQGAVEQFFGPGTRLTVL.

V and J are TRBV7-6 and TRBJ2-7; TRBD2 might be the D (7 bases). CDR3 size: 15 residues. The V end lost 5 bases, the J end lost 6 bases, and 20 bases lay between the germline ends. The germline gives CDR1 SGHVS, CDR2 FNYEAQ. The CDR3 region has the DNA TGTGCCAGCAGCCTGGGGGGGACACCCGGGTTCGAGCAGTACTTC. Its protein product is CASSLGGTPGFEQYF.

V is TRBV5-1 and J is TRBJ2-5, with 8 bases identical to TRBD1. The CDR3 has 17 residues. CDR1 is SGHRS and CDR2 is YFSETQ in the germline V gene. J gave up 1 base and V 0 bases, and 8 bases lay outside the gene matches. The CDR3 DNA reads TGCGCCAGCAGCTTGGGGATGCAGGGGGCAGGCCAAGAGACCCAGTACTTC. This sequence encodes CASSLGMQGAGQETQYF.

This clone appeared a few times. At one of its ends the junction is not consistent with the germline gene, which may arise from a read error. The chain employs TRBV5-6 and TRBJ2-4, with D perhaps TRBD1 (5 bases). Germline lookup yields CDR1 SGHDT and CDR2 YYEEEE. The CDR3 runs 13 residues. The CDR3 protein is CASSLGRALALDF. As DNA, the CDR3 is TGTGCCAGCAGCTTGGGCAGGGCCCTCGCTCTGGACTTC.

J is TRBJ1-5 and V is TRBV15; D remains unclear. The CDR3 loop spans 14 amino acids. V lost 2 bases and J 2 bases, leaving 7 bases between the germline ends. Germline lookup yields CDR1 LNHNV and CDR2 YYDKDF (reference sequence). CDR3 DNA: TGTGCCACCAGCAGATCCGGCGGCAATCAGCCCCAGCATTTT. This codes for CATSRSGGNQPQHF.

The chain links TRBV27 to TRBJ2-7; 7 positions agree with TRBD2. The CDR3 has 14 amino acids. Germline V CDR1 and CDR2: MNHEY, SMNVEV (reference sequence). V lost 2 bases to trimming and J lost 2 bases; unmatched junction nucleotides: 3. CDR3 DNA sequence: TGTGCCAGCAGTTTAGAGGCGGGGGCCTACGAGCAGTACTTC. Translating it yields CASSLEAGAYEQYF.

The genes are TRBV27 and TRBJ2-7, with 9 positions matching TRBD2. The length of the CDR3 is 15 residues. Unmatched junction bases numbered 8, after V lost 5 bases and J lost 3 bases. Germline V gives CDR1 MNHEY, CDR2 SMNVEV (reference sequence). The CDR3 bases are TGTGCCAGCAGTCCCGGGACTAGCTTAGGCTACGAGCAGTACTTC. Translation gives CASSPGTSLGYEQYF.

This clone has a single count. The J gene is TRBJ2-1, the V gene TRBV5-6, with D unclear. CDR1 is SGHDT and CDR2 is YYEEEE in the germline V gene. Trimming took off 4 bases at V and 8 bases at J, with 13 bases between the two ends. This CDR3 contains 13 residues. CDR3 sequence (DNA): TGTGCCAGCAGCCTCGACCCCTGGGATGAGCAGTTCTTC. This codes for CASSLDPWDEQFF. The full variable domain, in which reference TRBV5-6 and TRBJ2-1 provide the parts outside the CDR3, is DAGVTQSPTHLIKTRGQQVTLRCSPKSGHDTVSWYQQALGQGPQFIFQYYEEEERQRGNFPDRFSGHQFPNYSSELNVNALLLGDSALYLCASSLDPWDEQFFGPGTRLTVL.

V is TRBV20-1 and J is TRBJ1-1, with no clear D. V was trimmed by 6 bases and J by 5 bases, leaving 10 bases between them. The germline gives CDR1 DFQATT, CDR2 SNEGSKA (reference sequence). The CDR3 consists of 11 residues. CDR3 in amino acids: CSAEPRTEAFF. CDR3 coding DNA: TGCAGTGCCGAGCCGCGGACTGAAGCTTTCTTT.

The CDR3 spells CASSPGGRGADEQFF. The CDR3 bases are TGTGCCAGCTCCCCAGGGGGACGAGGGGCCGATGAGCAGTTCTTC. This chain links TRBV28 with TRBJ2-1, with 7 bases lining up with TRBD1. Trimming at V came to 8 bases and at J to 8 bases, leaving 15 bases not matched to a gene. Germline V lookup: CDR1 MDHEN, CDR2 SYDVKM. The CDR3 length is 15 residues.

Judged by abundance, this clone is medium-sized. V is TRBV28 and J is TRBJ2-7, with D unresolved. V was trimmed by 5 bases and J by 5 bases, leaving 10 bases between them. The CDR3 runs to 12 residues. Germline-derived CDR1 and CDR2 are MDHEN and SYDVKM. CDR3 in DNA: TGTGCCAGCAGTCTCGTACGGAACGAGCAGTACTTC. Translation: CASSLVRNEQYF.

The chain uses TRBV28 and TRBJ2-5; TRBD2 agrees at 11 bases. This CDR3 spans 18 amino acids. The germline V gene encodes CDR1 MDHEN and CDR2 SYDVKM. The trim removed 6 bases at V and 4 bases at J, leaving 16 bases unmatched. CDR3 nucleotide sequence: TGTGCCAGCAGCCCCTCTCTTCGACTAGCGGGATTTGGAGAGACCCAGTACTTC. As protein: CASSPSLRLAGFGETQYF.

This sequence joins TRBV7-9 and TRBJ2-7, with TRBD1 matching over 8 bases. The CDR3 is made up of 14 amino acids. CDR1 SEHNR and CDR2 FQNEAQ come from the germline V gene (reference sequence). Trimming cost V 2 bases and J 4 bases; bases outside gene matches: 4. The CDR3 spells CASSLSQGAYEQYF. The CDR3 bases are TGTGCCAGCAGCTTAAGTCAGGGGGCATACGAGCAGTACTTC.

The chain combines TRBV4-1 with TRBJ1-1; D might be TRBD1 (6 bases). There are 16 residues in the CDR3. V was cut by 0 bases and J by 0 bases, with 11 bases left in between. The germline CDR1 and CDR2 sequences are MGHRA and YSYEKL. The CDR3 loop reads CASSQEGANVNTEAFF. The CDR3 DNA reads as TGCGCCAGCAGCCAAGAGGGGGCCAATGTGAACACTGAAGCTTTCTTT.

V is TRBV19 and J is TRBJ2-3; 10 positions match TRBD2. From germline, CDR1 is LNHDA and CDR2 SQIVND (reference sequence). The CDR3 consists of 16 residues. The ends lost 3 bases at V and 4 bases at J; junction bases unmatched: 7. CDR3 nucleotide sequence: TGTGCCAGTAGTATCTACCTAGCGGGAGTACCAGATACGCAGTATTTT. The encoded protein is CASSIYLAGVPDTQYF.

The chain couples TRBV9 to TRBJ2-5; no clear D. V lost 3 bases and J lost 1, with 16 bases in between. Germline CDR1 reads SGDLS; CDR2 reads YYNGEE. The CDR3 sequence is 16 residues long. In nucleotides, the CDR3 is TGTGCCAGCAGCGGGGCCCTCCGATCTCCCCAAGAGACCCAGTACTTC. This gives the protein CASSGALRSPQETQYF.

V usage is TRBV4-1 and J usage is TRBJ2-7; D is tentatively TRBD1 or TRBD2 (5 bases each). Looked up from germline, CDR1 is MGHRA and CDR2 is YSYEKL. Trimming stripped 0 bases from V and 7 bases from J, with 28 bases between. The CDR3 is 19 residues long. CDR3: CASSQDSSRGEGFMMEQYF. In DNA, the CDR3 is TGCGCCAGCAGCCAAGATAGCTCCCGCGGCGAGGGGTTTATGATGGAGCAGTACTTC.

This chain's CDR3 is CASSLLAGETQYF. CDR3 nucleotides: TGCGCCAGCAGCCTCTTAGCGGGAGAGACCCAGTACTTC. The rearrangement joins TRBV4-1 to TRBJ2-5, with TRBD2 matching over 7 bases. The CDR3 totals 13 residues. Germline values: CDR1 MGHRA, CDR2 YSYEKL. Trimming at V came to 4 bases and at J to 4 bases, leaving 3 bases not matched to a gene.